This TCR beta chain appears in the sequencing data of a study of neurological immune-mediated disorders (dated by TCRdb to between 2018 and 2021). About the study as a whole: Among the approximately 34 multiple sclerosis patients, relapsing-remitting MS accounted for around 30 and secondary progressive MS accounted for 3. The 95 to 120 TCR-beta libraries included longitudinal samples, technical triplicates and paired sorted CD4+ and CD8+ T-cell subsets alongside PBMC samples. Of the 65 to 70 subjects in the cohort, about 14 were HAM/TSP patients, roughly 35 were multiple sclerosis patients, and about 20 were healthy controls. The study compared peripheral blood TCR-beta repertoires of HTLV-I-associated myelopathy (HAM/TSP) patients, multiple sclerosis patients and healthy controls using UMI-based sequencing.

Paper-wide results and their limitations: TCR clonal expansion was highest in HAM/TSP patients and lowest in MS patients, with MS patients falling below even healthy controls. No association of the MS cluster with clinical or MRI features was observed, and the need for larger cohorts was stated by the authors. In phylogenetic analysis, the repertoires of 18 of 34 MS patients grouped into a cluster of related CDR3 sequences, which suggests a possible signature at the repertoire level. Expanded clones from different subjects shared no identical CDR3 amino acid sequences, which suggests that TCR-beta repertoires were private in all groups.

As for this clonotype: The clone's antigen remains unknown. The sample holds no much larger clone one base away, and base qualities are not on file.

For the unsorted PBMC libraries, 2 million PBMCs were stored in RNAlater at -80 degrees C until RNA extraction and were used to generate the libraries. The multiple sclerosis patients were enrolled in a US clinical protocol that used magnetic resonance imaging to evaluate disease progression. Peripheral blood was subjected to Ficoll-Hypaque density gradient centrifugation to isolate PBMCs, which were then cryopreserved in liquid nitrogen. cDNA was synthesized by template-switch 5'RACE using a primer carrying a 10-nucleotide random unique molecular identifier by which each TCR transcript was tagged. Over 180 million TCR-beta sequences, covering 15-18 subjects, were produced in each sequencing run. The RNeasy kit was used to extract total RNA. The KAPA Real-time Library Amplification kit was used to amplify TCR-beta VDJ regions with primers targeting the TCR constant region and the 5'RACE anchor. Sample indexes and Illumina adaptors were added in a first PCR, and a second PCR then increased library yield. After purification with Ampure beads, the TCR product of roughly 650 bp was size-selected on a 2% E-gel SizeSelection system. Before pooling, library quality was checked on a Bioanalyzer, concentration was measured with Qubit, and libraries were quantified with the Kapa Library Quantification kit. Libraries were sequenced paired-end 2 x 150 bp on an Illumina HiSeq 2500. To increase sequence diversity, about 23-32% phiX was spiked into each library pool. In the paper's pipeline: Quality-filtered reads were processed with the UMI-based MiGEC pipeline, and over 75% of raw TCR sequences were removed by the MiGEC pipeline during error correction. IMGT germline references were used for alignment of VDJ genes, and clonotypes were defined by a unique CDR3 amino acid sequence together with V-J genes. VDJtools evaluated clonal expansion, Shannon diversity and CDR3 relatedness (CalcPairwiseDistances, ClusterSamples); CLCbio workbench built phylogenetic trees. Clones with at least 8 unique UMIs were defined as expanded, with this threshold being based on coefficient-of-variation modelling across technical triplicates. TCRdb passed the public sequencing reads through fastp at Q25 and MiXCR, retaining productive beta sequences. Rows with a matching CDR3 protein are joined into one entry that keeps the most common DNA and genes. The V and J calls reflect TCRdb's pipeline rather than the authors' work. This sample lists tens of thousands of distinct CDR3 sequences; approximately 4.6% were detected once. The ten top clones hold about 2.2% of the sample.

The TCR comes from an older woman with multiple sclerosis. The specimen sequenced was PBMCs.

The CDR3 region has the sequence CASSRQRKNTEAFF. The bases are TGTGCCAGCAGCCGACAGCGAAAGAACACTGAAGCTTTCTTT. This sequence uses TRBV12-3 or TRBV12-4 and TRBJ1-1; the best D guess is TRBD1, with 5 bases matching. The V end loses 6 bases and the J end loses 1 base, and a stretch of 12 bases separates them. The CDR3, from cysteine to phenylalanine, totals 14 residues. Only CDR3 DNA remains: 42 bases, in frame from the first base.